This is a list of T cell receptor beta chains from one sample in a study of OX40 agonist ivuxolimab in advanced cancers. The repertoire was sequenced with immunoSEQ multiplex PCR; TCRdb's copy has only in-frame clones and lacks some. The table includes 45,000 to 60,000 clones, approximately 81% detected once. The input for sequencing was CD4+ or CD8+ T cells sorted from blood, taken in a trial of the OX40 agonist ivuxolimab. Source of these receptors: an adult with an advanced solid tumor such as melanoma, head and neck, liver or kidney cancer. CDR3s include the opening cysteine and the closing phenylalanine or tryptophan. D genes are given only for firm matches. Some rows have no size entry. The others give once, few or many, or a class for an expanded clone.

size	V	D	J	DNA	CDR3
-	TRBV27	-	TRBJ1-1	TGTGCCAGCAGTGTGGGCGCGGGGACTGAAGCTTTCTTT	CASSVGAGTEAFF
-	TRBV6-1	-	TRBJ1-4	TGTGCCAGCAGTGGACTGACAGTCGCAACTAATGAAAAACTGTTTTTT	CASSGLTVATNEKLFF
-	TRBV5-6	-	TRBJ2-5	TGTGCCAGCTCCACGGGGGGCGGGAAGACCCAGTACTTC	CASSTGGGKTQYF
-	TRBV9	TRBD2	TRBJ2-3	TGTGCCAGCGAGAGTAGCGGGGGCACAGATACGCAGTATTTT	CASESSGGTDTQYF
-	TRBV25-1	TRBD2	TRBJ2-1	TGTGCCAGCAGTGAAAGCGGGGGTTACAATGAGCAGTTCTTC	CASSESGGYNEQFF
-	TRBV7-9	-	TRBJ2-2	TGTGCCAGCAGCGATATGGCGGGCCAGTCCACCGGGGAGCTGTTTTTT	CASSDMAGQSTGELFF
-	TRBV5-1	TRBD1	TRBJ2-7	TGCGCCAGCAGCTTGTTGTGGACAGGGGACTACGAGCAGTACTTC	CASSLLWTGDYEQYF
-	TRBV27	-	TRBJ2-5	TGTGCCAGCGCTTGGGGAGGTCCAGAGACCCAGTACTTC	CASAWGGPETQYF
-	TRBV4-1	TRBD1	TRBJ1-5	TGCGCCAGCAGCCACGGGACAGGGGATCAGCCCCAACATTTT	CASSHGTGDQPQHF
-	TRBV5-8	TRBD1	TRBJ1-2	TGTGCCAGCACCTTCGGCCCGGGACAGGGGGTCGGCTACACCTTC	CASTFGPGQGVGYTF
-	TRBV6-5	-	TRBJ2-7	TGTGCCAGCAGTCCGTATGCGGGGTCGTACGAGCAGTACTTC	CASSPYAGSYEQYF
-	TRBV5-4	-	TRBJ2-3	TGTGCCAGCAGCTTGGGCTCTGATACGCAGTATTTT	CASSLGSDTQYF
-	TRBV12-5	-	TRBJ1-5	TGTGCTAGTGGTTATGGGGGCACTCAGCCCCAGCATTTT	CASGYGGTQPQHF
-	TRBV9	-	TRBJ1-1	TGTGCCAGCAGCGTAGTGGGGGCGCTGGGGGGCACTGAAGCTTTCTTT	CASSVVGALGGTEAFF
-	TRBV4-3	TRBD1	TRBJ1-1	TGCGCCAGCCGTCAGGGGGCTGAAGCTTTCTTT	CASRQGAEAFF
-	TRBV7-2	-	TRBJ2-7	TGTGCCAGCAGCCCAGGGGTCGAGCAGTACTTC	CASSPGVEQYF
-	TRBV28	-	TRBJ2-7	TGTGCCAGCAGTTTTGGGGTAAACTACGAGCAGTACTTC	CASSFGVNYEQYF
-	TRBV27	-	TRBJ1-1	TGTGCCAGCAGTGCCAACAGGGTCACTGAAGCTTTCTTT	CASSANRVTEAFF
once	TRBV29-1	TRBD1	TRBJ1-2	TGCAGCGTTGAGACAGGGACGGACTATGGCTACACCTTC	CSVETGTDYGYTF